These 25 T cell receptor beta chains share one sample of origin, sequenced in a study of early T cells in non-severe SARS-CoV-2 infection. TCRdb re-called the 5' RACE reads through MiXCR, storing one row per CDR3 protein. Of 85,000 to 90,000 distinct CDR3 sequences listed, less than 15% were seen once; the top ten hold around 6.4%. Sequencing used whole blood. Every receptor here comes from an adult who was a healthcare worker with PCR-confirmed SARS-CoV-2 infection or an uninfected control (not recorded which).

This clonotype was detected ten times or more. The chain uses TRBV3-1 and TRBJ2-1; 9 positions match TRBD2. The junction had 6 bases not matched to a gene; V was cut back by 0 bases and J by 3 bases. Germline CDR1 LGHDT, CDR2 YNNKEL (reference sequence). The CDR3 runs 17 residues. CDR3: CASSQDKAGGVYNEQFF. CDR3 in DNA: TGTGCCAGCAGCCAAGATAAAGCGGGGGGAGTCTACAATGAGCAGTTCTTC.

This clonotype was found many times. The rearrangement uses TRBV6-5 and TRBJ2-7, with D unclear. CDR1 is MNHEY, CDR2 SVGAGI, per germline. This CDR3 contains 11 residues. V was shortened by 6 bases and J by 4 bases, with 7 bases between the two germline ends. The CDR3 bases are TGTGCCAGCAGGTCCTCTTACGAGCAGTACTTC. Its translation is CASRSSYEQYF.

The rearrangement links TRBV12-3 or TRBV12-4 to TRBJ2-7; 7 bases are a match to TRBD1. The CDR3 is 14 amino acids. V was pared by 4 bases and J by 2 bases, with 5 bases of the junction left unmatched. Here the CDR3 DNA reads TGTGCCAGCAGTTCGACAGGGTTTGCCTACGAGCAGTACTTC. It encodes CASSSTGFAYEQYF.

This clonotype was found a few times. This chain joins TRBV10-1 and TRBJ2-3, with 8 bases aligning to TRBD2. J was trimmed by 0 bases and V by 3 bases; bases with no gene match: 5. The CDR3 spans 16 residues. Germline-derived CDR1 and CDR2 are WNHNN and SYGVQD (reference sequence). The CDR3 coding sequence is TGCGCCAGCAGTGATTATGCGGGGGGAAGCACAGATACGCAGTATTTT. Protein product: CASSDYAGGSTDTQYF.

The J gene is TRBJ1-2, the V gene TRBV10-2; 7 bases line up with TRBD1. Germline CDR1 reads WSHSY; CDR2 reads SAAADI. With 3 bases clipped from V and 4 bases from J, the junction kept 5 bases outside the gene matches. This CDR3 comprises 14 residues. DNA for the CDR3: TGCGCCAGCAGTGATCAACCAGGGGGCTATGGCTACACCTTC. Residues: CASSDQPGGYGYTF.

In its sample, this clonotype was seen a few times. This chain joins TRBV3-1 and TRBJ2-7; 8 nucleotides line up with TRBD2. Germline trimming cut 3 bases from V and 2 bases from J; bases unmatched to any gene: 3. The germline V gene has CDR1 LGHDT and CDR2 YNNKEL (reference sequence). The CDR3 spans 14 residues. This chain's CDR3 is CASSHTGGAYEQYF. Here the CDR3 DNA reads TGTGCCAGCAGCCATACCGGGGGGGCCTACGAGCAGTACTTC.

The chain couples TRBV3-1 to TRBJ2-1, with 9 nucleotides matching TRBD2. This CDR3 has 14 amino acids. With V trimmed by 4 bases and J by 5 bases, 3 bases remained unmatched. Germline loops: CDR1 LGHDT, CDR2 YNNKEL (reference sequence). CDR3 sequence reads: CASSLASGDNEQFF. The DNA of the CDR3 is TGTGCCAGCAGCCTGGCTAGCGGGGACAATGAGCAGTTCTTC.

This clonotype was recorded many times. This sequence joins TRBV7-9 and TRBJ1-2; TRBD1 is a possible D gene (5 bases). This CDR3 region has 13 residues. Germline CDR1 reads SEHNR; CDR2 reads FQNEAQ (reference sequence). V shed 2 bases and J shed 5 bases, with 9 bases lying between them. The CDR3 protein is CASSLLTAYGYTF. CDR3 nucleotides: TGTGCCAGCAGCTTACTGACAGCTTATGGCTACACCTTC.

This clonotype has only a few counts. The rearrangement links TRBV7-2 to TRBJ1-6, with a weak D call TRBD1 (6 bases). From germline, CDR1 is SGHTA and CDR2 FQGNSA. CDR3 length: 15 residues. V was pared by 3 bases and J by 9 bases, with 15 bases between. The CDR3 region has the DNA TGTGCCAGCAGCTTTAGGGGGACCGCGAGTTCACCCCTCCACTTT. Protein product: CASSFRGTASSPLHF.

CDR3 amino acids: CASSFEGDYGYTF. The CDR3 DNA reads as TGCGCCAGCAGCTTCGAGGGAGACTATGGCTACACCTTC. This chain links TRBV5-1 with TRBJ1-2; D is undetermined. There are 13 residues in the CDR3. Germline CDR1 reads SGHRS; CDR2 reads YFSETQ. Trimming cost V 2 bases and J 3 bases, with 8 bases left between them. Full variable domain (outside the CDR3, taken from reference TRBV5-1 and TRBJ1-2): KAGVTQTPRYLIKTRGQQVTLSCSPISGHRSVSWYQQTPGQGLQFLFEYFSETQRNKGNFPGRFSGRQFSNSRSEMNVSTLELGDSALYLCASSFEGDYGYTFGSGTRLTVV.

This clonotype was seen at least ten times. The V and J genes are TRBV28 and TRBJ2-7; TRBD2 is a possible D gene (5 bases). The CDR3 runs 16 residues. The germline V gene encodes CDR1 MDHEN and CDR2 SYDVKM. V lost 2 bases and J lost 4, with 18 bases in between. CDR3 residues: CASSLGFGVTGYEQYF. CDR3 DNA: TGTGCCAGCAGTTTAGGGTTCGGGGTCACCGGGTACGAGCAGTACTTC.

This chain uses TRBV5-1 with TRBJ1-4; D not certain. Trimming removed 1 base at V and 1 base at J, with 8 bases between. The CDR3 spans 15 residues. The V gene's germline CDR1 is SGHRS and CDR2 YFSETQ. CDR3 bases: TGCGCCAGCAGCTTGTATGGAGGAACTAATGAAAAACTGTTTTTT. Translated, it gives CASSLYGGTNEKLFF.

In its sample, this clonotype was seen many times. V gene TRBV4-1 combines with J gene TRBJ2-7; D is unresolved. Germline V gene data show CDR1 as MGHRA and CDR2 as YSYEKL. V was shortened by 3 bases and J by 3 bases, with 6 bases between the two germline ends. The CDR3 runs to 12 residues. CDR3 bases: TGCGCCAGCAGCCACGACGGCTACGAGCAGTACTTC. Translating gives CASSHDGYEQYF.

This clonotype has a count of ten or more. The chain uses TRBV20-1 and TRBJ2-6; 10 positions agree with TRBD1. Trimming removed 8 bases from V and 3 bases from J; junction bases left unmatched: 4. This CDR3 is 14 amino acids long. Per germline, CDR1 DFQATT and CDR2 SNEGSKA (reference sequence). The DNA for the CDR3 is TGCAGTACGACAGGGGGCGGTGGGGCCAACGTCCTGACTTTC. Protein: CSTTGGGGANVLTF.

This clonotype was detected many times. The DNA for the CDR3 is TGTGCCAGCAGCTTAGAGGCTAATCAGCCCCAGCATTTT. This codes for CASSLEANQPQHF. The chain has TRBV11-2 and TRBJ1-5, with D hard to call. The germline V gene encodes CDR1 SGHAT and CDR2 FQNNGV. Deletions cut 0 bases from V and 4 bases from J, with 4 bases between. The CDR3 runs to 13 residues.

This clonotype was seen more than once but under ten times. The rearrangement links TRBV5-1 to TRBJ2-7; 9 bases agree with TRBD2. The trim removed 0 bases at V and 3 bases at J, leaving 4 bases unmatched. This CDR3 has 15 amino acids. Germline V gives CDR1 SGHRS, CDR2 YFSETQ. The chain's CDR3 is CASSLVIAGDYEQYF. The CDR3 DNA reads as TGCGCCAGCAGCTTGGTGATAGCGGGGGACTACGAGCAGTACTTC.

This clonotype showed up many times. This sequence joins TRBV5-1 and TRBJ2-2; D remains unclear. There are 15 residues in the CDR3. The V gene lost 0 bases and the J gene lost 6 bases, with 12 bases spanning the gap. Germline V lookup: CDR1 SGHRS, CDR2 YFSETQ. The CDR3 DNA follows: TGCGCCAGCAGCTTGGACAGAGGTGACGCCGGGGAGCTGTTTTTT. Protein sequence: CASSLDRGDAGELFF.

The V gene is TRBV29-1, the J gene TRBJ1-2; a weak D match, TRBD1 (6 bases). In germline, CDR1 is SQVTM, CDR2 ANQGSEA. V was shortened by 7 bases and J by 0 bases, with 15 bases between the two germline ends. The CDR3 has 14 residues. The DNA of the CDR3 is TGCAGCGCCGAACAGGGTTTCCCTAACTATGGCTACACCTTC. Its protein is CSAEQGFPNYGYTF.

This clonotype was recorded at least ten times. The genes are TRBV6-4 and TRBJ2-5; the match to TRBD2 covers 7 bases. Germline CDR1 MRHNA, CDR2 SNTAGT. This CDR3 contains 15 residues. Trimming took 0 bases from V and 2 from J; bases not matched to a gene: 3. In nucleotides, the CDR3 is TGTGCCAGCAGTGACTCAGCGGGGCCTCAAGAGACCCAGTACTTC. Amino acid sequence: CASSDSAGPQETQYF.

This clonotype was observed a few times. The rearrangement joins TRBV12-3 or TRBV12-4 to TRBJ2-3, with 9 bases identical to TRBD1. V was clipped by 5 bases and J by 4 bases; unmatched bases: 7. The CDR3 is made up of 15 amino acids. CDR3 region: CASSLPGQGSDTQYF. In DNA form, the CDR3 reads TGTGCCAGCAGTCTTCCGGGACAGGGATCAGATACGCAGTATTTT.

This clonotype has just a few counts. This chain connects TRBV10-3 to TRBJ1-1; D remains unclear. The CDR3 extends over 13 amino acids. Germline lookup yields CDR1 ENHRY and CDR2 SYGVKD. The V gene lost 3 bases and the J gene lost 5 bases, with 10 bases spanning the gap. The CDR3: CAISDSGKTEAFF. The DNA of the CDR3 is TGTGCCATCAGTGACTCGGGAAAGACTGAAGCTTTCTTT.

A few counts support this clonotype. The genes are TRBV28 and TRBJ2-3; 12 nucleotides line up with TRBD2. The CDR3 contains 15 residues. The ends lost 6 bases at V and 5 bases at J; junction bases unmatched: 6. Germline V gene lookup returns CDR1 MDHEN and CDR2 SYDVKM. For the CDR3, the DNA is TGTGCCAGCAGCCCTAGCGGGGGGGGCATAGATACGCAGTATTTT. Residues: CASSPSGGGIDTQYF.

A few counts support this clonotype. The chain links TRBV12-3 or TRBV12-4 to TRBJ2-7; unclear D gene. The CDR3 has 11 residues. The V end lost 8 bases, the J end lost 2 bases, and 7 bases lay between the germline ends. The CDR3 here is CASGPAYEQYF. CDR3 DNA sequence: TGTGCCAGCGGGCCTGCCTACGAGCAGTACTTC.

This clonotype showed up many times. The rearrangement joins TRBV3-1 to TRBJ1-1; D unresolved. Germline CDR1 reads LGHDT; CDR2 reads YNNKEL (reference sequence). V lost 0 bases to trimming and J lost 4 bases, with 15 bases between them. The CDR3 consists of 16 residues. The CDR3 coding sequence is TGTGCCAGCAGCCAAGAAGGAGGAGGGAAGGGCACTGAAGCTTTCTTT. The encoded protein is CASSQEGGGKGTEAFF.

This clonotype is judged medium-sized. The rearrangement links TRBV10-3 to TRBJ2-7; 11 nucleotides agree with TRBD1. The CDR3 runs 15 residues. V lost 3 bases to trimming and J lost 4 bases; unmatched junction nucleotides: 5. Germline assignment: CDR1 ENHRY and CDR2 SYGVKD. The CDR3 here is CAISDSGTGGYEQYF. For the CDR3, the DNA is TGTGCCATCAGTGATTCCGGGACAGGGGGGTACGAGCAGTACTTC.